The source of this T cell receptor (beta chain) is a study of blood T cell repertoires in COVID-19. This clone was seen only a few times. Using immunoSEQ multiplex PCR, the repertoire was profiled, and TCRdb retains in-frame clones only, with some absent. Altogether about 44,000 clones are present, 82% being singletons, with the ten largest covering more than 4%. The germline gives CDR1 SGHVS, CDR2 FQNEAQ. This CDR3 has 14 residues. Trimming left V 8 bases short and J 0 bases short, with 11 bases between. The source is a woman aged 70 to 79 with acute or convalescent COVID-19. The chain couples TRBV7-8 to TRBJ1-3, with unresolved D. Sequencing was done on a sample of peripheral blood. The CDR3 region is CASQIGVSGNTIYF. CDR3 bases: TGTGCCAGCCAAATTGGAGTCTCTGGAAACACCATATATTTT.